Shown below are 23 T cell receptor beta chains from a single sample sequenced in a study of CD8 T cells in Susac syndrome. RNA in amounts of about 0.5 to 1 ug was reverse transcribed with random hexamers. TCRdb used MiXCR to reprocess the immunoSEQ multiplex PCR reads, holding one entry per CDR3 protein. The sample yields about 300,000 distinct CDR3 sequences, over 75% seen once. Sample: CD8+ T cells from PBMCs. The receptors were sampled from a human donor with multiple sclerosis.

The gene calls are TRBV19 and TRBJ1-1; D call uncertain. The CDR3 sequence is 13 residues long. V gave up 5 bases and J gave up 3 bases, with 10 bases separating them. Looked up from germline, CDR1 is LNHDA and CDR2 is SQIVND (reference sequence). The CDR3 nucleotides read TGTGCCAGTAGTTATGGAGGGCACACTGAAGCTTTCTTT. It yields the protein CASSYGGHTEAFF.

This chain links TRBV19 with TRBJ2-7, with D uncertain. Per germline, CDR1 LNHDA and CDR2 SQIVND (reference sequence). V lost 0 bases to trimming and J lost 5 bases, with 8 bases between them. This CDR3 comprises 13 residues. The CDR3 loop reads CASSIDLLDEQYF. DNA for the CDR3: TGTGCCAGTAGTATAGATCTCCTCGACGAGCAGTACTTC. The variable domain in full, with the rest retrieved from reference TRBV19 and TRBJ2-7, is DGGITQSPKYLFRKEGQNVTLSCEQNLNHDAMYWYRQDPGQGLRLIYYSQIVNDFQKGDIAEGYSVSREKKESFPLTVTSAQKNPTAFYLCASSIDLLDEQYFGPGTRLTVT.

The chain recombines TRBV30 with TRBJ2-7; D possibly uses TRBD1 or TRBD2 (5 bases each). V shed 4 bases and J shed 9 bases, with 25 bases lying between them. In germline, CDR1 is GTSNPN, CDR2 SVGIG (reference sequence). The CDR3 totals 15 residues. The CDR3 DNA follows: TGTGCCTGGATGACCCTGGAGGACACCCAATTCACGCAGTACTTC. This sequence encodes CAWMTLEDTQFTQYF.

The genes are TRBV7-9 and TRBJ2-7; TRBD1 is a possible D gene (6 bases). Per germline, CDR1 SEHNR and CDR2 FQNEAQ (reference sequence). This CDR3 comprises 14 residues. With 1 base removed from V and 3 bases from J, the gap between germline ends came to 10 bases. CDR3 sequence (DNA): TGTGCCAGCAGCTTAGTCACAGGGTACTACGAGCAGTACTTC. Residues: CASSLVTGYYEQYF.

The V gene is TRBV28, the J gene TRBJ2-1; D call uncertain. Between the trimmed V and J ends, which lost 8 bases and 0 bases, there was a span of 14 bases. This CDR3 has 15 residues. Germline lookup yields CDR1 MDHEN and CDR2 SYDVKM. The DNA of the CDR3 is TGTGCCAGCGGCTCCCCTGCGAGCTCCTACAATGAGCAGTTCTTC. Translated: CASGSPASSYNEQFF.

V and J are TRBV11-2 and TRBJ2-6; D is unresolved. CDR1 SGHAT and CDR2 FQNNGV come from the germline V gene. The V end was cut by 7 bases, the J end by 0 bases, with 10 bases between. The CDR3 is made up of 15 amino acids. CDR3 sequence (DNA): TGTGCCAGCAAATCGAGGTACTCTGGGGCCAACGTCCTGACTTTC. Its translation: CASKSRYSGANVLTF.

The chain links TRBV4-1 to TRBJ2-1, with D possibly being TRBD1 (7 bases). Per the germline V gene, CDR1 is MGHRA and CDR2 is YSYEKL. This CDR3 has 14 residues. Trimming removed 1 base at V and 15 bases at J, with 19 bases between. CDR3 bases: TGCGCCAGCAGCCAAGGTGTACAGGGGAGGAATGCGTTCTTC. It specifies CASSQGVQGRNAFF.

The chain joins TRBV5-6 to TRBJ2-7, with unresolved D. Trimming shortened V by 4 bases and J by 6 bases, and 11 bases separated the two germline ends. This CDR3 contains 12 residues. The germline V gene has CDR1 SGHDT and CDR2 YYEEEE. The CDR3, as DNA: TGTGCCAGCAGCCCCAACTCGGGCGAGCAGTACTTC. Protein product: CASSPNSGEQYF.

The gene calls are TRBV2 and TRBJ2-3; 7 bases fit TRBD2. Germline CDR1 and CDR2: SNHLY and FYNNEI. The CDR3 runs 18 residues. J gave up 2 bases and V 3 bases, and 14 bases lay outside the gene matches. The CDR3 sequence: CASSDRLAVNYYTDTQYF. The CDR3 DNA follows: TGTGCCAGCAGTGATAGGCTAGCGGTAAACTACTACACAGATACGCAGTATTTT.

This chain joins TRBV6-5 and TRBJ2-5; 8 positions agree with TRBD1. This CDR3 contains 14 residues. Germline CDR1 MNHEY, CDR2 SVGAGI. V lost 2 bases and J lost 4; bases outside the gene matches: 3. DNA for the CDR3: TGTGCCAGCAGTTACAATACAGGGGGAGAGACCCAGTACTTC. Translating it yields CASSYNTGGETQYF.

The rearrangement links TRBV6-5 to TRBJ2-7; D perhaps matches TRBD2 (6 bases). The CDR3 has 13 amino acids. Germline V lookup: CDR1 MNHEY, CDR2 SVGAGI. The ends were cut back, 7 bases at V and 0 bases at J, with 10 bases in the middle. The CDR3 sequence is CASKAGISYEQYF. The CDR3 DNA is TGTGCCAGCAAGGCGGGGATCTCCTACGAGCAGTACTTC.

The V gene is TRBV27, the J gene TRBJ2-1; 7 positions match TRBD1. The germline V gene encodes CDR1 MNHEY and CDR2 SMNVEV (reference sequence). The J segment lost 13 bases and the V segment lost 6 bases, leaving 12 bases of the junction unmatched. CDR3 length equals 13 residues. The CDR3, as DNA: TGTGCCAGCAGCTCGACAGGGAGCCTCAACCAGTTCTTC. Protein product: CASSSTGSLNQFF.

V and J are TRBV20-1 and TRBJ1-2, with 9 bases fitting TRBD1. The ends lost 6 bases at V and 6 bases at J; junction bases unmatched: 14. This CDR3 has 15 amino acids. Germline V gene lookup returns CDR1 DFQATT and CDR2 SNEGSKA (reference sequence). The CDR3 spells CSARTGDDVSHGYTF. The CDR3 nucleotides are TGCAGTGCCCGGACAGGGGACGACGTTTCCCATGGCTACACCTTC.

The V gene is TRBV6-1, the J gene TRBJ1-1; D not resolved. Germline assignment: CDR1 MNHNS and CDR2 SASEGT. CDR3 length equals 16 residues. Trimming took 3 bases from V and 3 from J, leaving 17 bases between them. The CDR3 region has the DNA TGTGCCAGCAGTGATATCACACCCAGTACGGACACTGAAGCTTTCTTT. Translated, it gives CASSDITPSTDTEAFF.

This chain joins TRBV20-1 and TRBJ2-7, with a weak D call TRBD2 (6 bases). The germline V gene has CDR1 DFQATT and CDR2 SNEGSKA (reference sequence). V lost 0 bases to trimming and J lost 5 bases, with 14 bases between them. CDR3 length: 14 amino acids. The CDR3 reads CSARDPGTGDEQYF. CDR3 coding DNA: TGCAGTGCTAGAGATCCCGGGACGGGGGACGAGCAGTACTTC.

The V call is TRBV6-2 or TRBV6-3, the J call TRBJ1-1; D remains unclear. Germline V CDR1 and CDR2: MNHEY, SVGEGT. This CDR3 region has 12 residues. V dropped 3 bases and J dropped 0 bases, with 2 bases sitting between them. The CDR3 here is CASSYLNTEAFF. CDR3 nucleotides: TGTGCCAGCAGTTATCTGAACACTGAAGCTTTCTTT.

This rearrangement joins TRBV4-1 to TRBJ2-2; D might be TRBD2 (6 bases). CDR3 size: 15 residues. From germline, CDR1 is MGHRA and CDR2 YSYEKL. The germline V and J ends were trimmed by 1 base and 6 bases, with 12 bases remaining between them. Here the CDR3 reads CASSQVNRRAGELFF. The DNA of the CDR3 is TGCGCCAGCAGCCAAGTTAACAGGAGGGCCGGGGAGCTGTTTTTT.

The chain is built from TRBV28 and TRBJ2-1; TRBD1 matches at 10 bases. Germline V gene lookup returns CDR1 MDHEN and CDR2 SYDVKM. CDR3 length equals 15 residues. J lost 6 bases, V lost 5 bases, and 7 bases had no gene match. CDR3 protein: CASSPRQGAFNEQFF. CDR3 in DNA: TGTGCCAGCAGTCCTAGACAGGGGGCGTTCAATGAGCAGTTCTTC.

A single count supports this clonotype. The gene calls are TRBV12-3 or TRBV12-4 and TRBJ1-1; no clear D gene. V dropped 6 bases and J dropped 8 bases, with 13 bases sitting between them. CDR3 length: 12 amino acids. The CDR3 coding sequence is TGTGCCAGCAGGGACCGGTTTTTGGAAGCTTTCTTT. Translation: CASRDRFLEAFF.

This clonotype was seen just once. V gene TRBV28 combines with J gene TRBJ2-1; 8 bases agree with TRBD1. Germline loops: CDR1 MDHEN, CDR2 SYDVKM. With 3 bases clipped from V and 5 bases from J, the junction kept 9 bases outside the gene matches. The CDR3 is 16 amino acids. In DNA form, the CDR3 reads TGTGCCAGCAGTTTTCCTTGGACAGGGTTGGACAATGAGCAGTTCTTC. Translating gives CASSFPWTGLDNEQFF.

This clonotype is a singleton in its sample. An end of the junction differs from the germline gene, which may be a read error. The J gene is TRBJ1-2, the V gene TRBV29-1, with TRBD1 identical over 8 bases. This CDR3 has 14 amino acids. Per germline, CDR1 SQVTM and CDR2 ANQGSEA. The CDR3 DNA reads TGCAGCGTTCAAGACAGGGGATTCGACTATGGCTACACCTTC. Residues: CSVQDRGFDYGYTF. The full variable domain, its missing parts supplied by reference TRBV29-1 and TRBJ1-2, is SAVISQKPSRDICQRGTSLTIQCQVDSQVTMMFWYRQQPGQSLTLIATANQGSEATYESGFVIDKFPISRPNLTFSTLTVSNMSPEDSSIYLCSVQDRGFDYGYTFGSGTRLTVV.

The rearrangement joins TRBV4-3 to TRBJ1-1; no definite D call. Trimming left V 1 base short and J 6 bases short, with 9 bases between. Per the germline V gene, CDR1 is LGHNA and CDR2 is YSLEER. The CDR3 contains 13 residues. The CDR3 protein is CASSQGEVAEAFF. The CDR3 region has the DNA TGCGCCAGCAGCCAAGGGGAGGTTGCTGAAGCTTTCTTT.

The chain combines TRBV4-2 with TRBJ1-5; TRBD1 might be the D (5 bases). This CDR3 region has 15 residues. Between the trimmed V and J ends, which lost 4 bases and 1 base, there was a span of 11 bases. Per germline, CDR1 LGHNA and CDR2 YNFKEQ. The CDR3 sequence is CASSPRGRSNQPQHF. CDR3 sequence (DNA): TGTGCCAGCAGCCCTCGGGGCAGGAGCAATCAGCCCCAGCATTTT.